This T cell receptor (beta chain) was recorded in a study of blood T cell repertoires in COVID-19. Sequencing was performed with immunoSEQ multiplex PCR; in TCRdb, only in-frame clones are kept and a portion is missing. Here the sample spans 200,000 to 300,000 clones, roughly 82% being singletons. The junction had 10 bases not matched to a gene; V was cut back by 1 base and J by 8 bases. Germline CDR1 is LGHDT and CDR2 is YNNKEL (reference sequence). The CDR3 loop spans 17 amino acids. The sequence was obtained from a middle-aged man who had recovered from COVID-19. The specimen was peripheral blood. V and J are TRBV3-1 (or the pseudogene TRBV3-2) and TRBJ2-3; the match to TRBD2 covers 12 bases. CDR3 region: CASSQAIASGGGGTQYF. In nucleotides, the CDR3 is TGTGCCAGCAGCCAAGCGATCGCTAGCGGGGGGGGCGGTACGCAGTATTTT.